The entry below describes one TCR beta chain. The target antigen is unknown. These data are taken from a study of T cell responses to AZD1222 COVID-19 vaccine. Study-level points and caveats: It should be noted that donors were predominantly white British and more often female, and clonal diversity was possibly underestimated. Baseline seropositivity occurred in only 5 or 6 AZD1222 recipients.

TCRdb's copy holds only in-frame clones and misses some; the assay was immunoSEQ multiplex PCR. This table has 140,000 to 150,000 clones, less than 95% appearing once. In germline, CDR1 is SGHTA, CDR2 FQGNSA. CDR3 size: 14 residues. The V gene end was trimmed by 3 bases and the J gene end by 5 bases; junction bases not matched to a gene: 2. The material was peripheral blood, obtained 28 days after the second dose of the MenACWY control vaccine. This sequence joins TRBV7-2 and TRBJ2-3; 10 bases map to TRBD2. The TCR was taken from an adult who received the MenACWY meningococcal vaccine as a control. The DNA for the CDR3 is TGTGCCAGCAGCTTCACTAGCGGGGAAGATACGCAGTATTTT. This gives the protein CASSFTSGEDTQYF.